A single sample is the source of the 26 T cell receptor beta chains below, sequenced in a study of post-analysis software for immune sequencing data. Notes on the study in general: The study found TRBV5-6, TRBV5-1 and TRBV20-1 among 5 or 6 TRBV segments more frequent in patients than controls.

These TCRs are of unknown antigen specificity. Libraries were made from TCR beta cDNA, and they carried unique molecular identifiers. MiXCR was run by TCRdb on the PCR reads, yielding one entry per CDR3 protein. This table holds a few hundred thousand distinct CDR3 sequences, about 40% found once. Source material: blood. The receptors stem from a girl under 18 with multiple sclerosis.

The chain couples TRBV7-2 to TRBJ2-7; tentative D call: TRBD1 (5 bases). Germline V gives CDR1 SGHTA, CDR2 FQGNSA. This CDR3 contains 14 residues. The V and J ends lost 5 bases and 1 base respectively, with 12 bases between them. CDR3 bases: TGTGCCAGCAGCCCCTCCAGGGTTTCCTACGAGCAGTACTTC. It translates to CASSPSRVSYEQYF.

This clonotype has a handful of counts. This sequence joins TRBV2 and TRBJ2-5; D ambiguous. The V and J ends lost 11 bases and 5 bases respectively, with 12 bases between them. The length of the CDR3 is 11 residues. In germline, CDR1 is SNHLY, CDR2 FYNNEI. CDR3 sequence reads: CAASGKETQYF. The CDR3 DNA reads as TGTGCCGCCTCTGGGAAGGAGACCCAGTACTTC.

The V call is TRBV20-1, the J call TRBJ1-6, with 10 bases lining up with TRBD1. This CDR3 has 18 amino acids. V shed 5 bases and J 1 base; nucleotides not matched to a gene: 11. CDR1 is DFQATT and CDR2 is SNEGSKA in the germline V gene (reference sequence). The CDR3 DNA follows: TGCAGTGCTGACGGACAGGGGGGTTCGAATTCCTATAATTCACCCCTCCACTTT. It codes for CSADGQGGSNSYNSPLHF.

This clonotype was counted between two and nine times. A much larger clone differs by one base, so this may be a read error. The rearrangement uses TRBV20-1 and TRBJ2-6, with a tentative D call TRBD1 (5 bases). The CDR3 is made up of 14 amino acids. Germline V lookup: CDR1 DFQATT, CDR2 SNEGSKA (reference sequence). This CDR3 is CSARGGSGANVRTF. The CDR3, as DNA: TGCAGTGCTAGAGGGGGCTCTGGGGCCAACGTCCGGACTTTC.

The chain recombines TRBV12-3 or TRBV12-4 with TRBJ2-1, with 7 bases that match TRBD1. The length of the CDR3 is 16 residues. The J segment lost 5 bases and the V segment lost 2 bases, leaving 9 bases of the junction unmatched. CDR3 region: CASSLSPTGIDNEQFF. The CDR3 DNA reads TGTGCCAGCAGTTTATCCCCGACAGGGATAGACAATGAGCAGTTCTTC.

The gene calls are TRBV11-2 and TRBJ2-7; no definite D call. There are 13 residues in the CDR3. V lost 5 bases and J 6 bases, leaving 14 bases between the germline ends. Germline V CDR1 and CDR2: SGHAT, FQNNGV. CDR3 sequence reads: CASSPISWPEQYF. DNA of the CDR3: TGTGCCAGCAGCCCTATTAGTTGGCCCGAGCAGTACTTC.

The rearrangement links TRBV7-3 to TRBJ2-7, with a weak D call TRBD2 (6 bases). The CDR3 runs to 13 residues. Germline loops: CDR1 SGHTA, CDR2 FQGTGA. V gave up 5 bases and J gave up 3 bases, with 11 bases separating them. CDR3 protein: CASSPSVFYEQYF. The CDR3 nucleotides are TGTGCCAGCAGCCCTAGCGTTTTCTACGAGCAGTACTTC.

This clonotype was seen many times. V is TRBV7-2 and J is TRBJ1-6; a weak D match, TRBD1 (5 bases). The V gene's germline CDR1 is SGHTA and CDR2 FQGNSA. V lost 5 bases, J lost 6 bases, and 11 bases lay in between. CDR3 length: 14 residues. CDR3 loop: CASSPGTANSPLHF. Written as DNA, the CDR3 is TGTGCCAGCAGCCCCGGGACGGCTAATTCACCCCTCCACTTT. Filled out from reference TRBV7-2 and TRBJ1-6, the complete variable domain reads GAGVSQSPSNKVTEKGKDVELRCDPISGHTALYWYRQSLGQGLEFLIYFQGNSAPDKSGLPSDRFSAERTGGSVSTLTIQRTQQEDSAVYLCASSPGTANSPLHFGNGTRLTVT.

The V gene is TRBV5-1, the J gene TRBJ2-3; 9 nucleotides match TRBD1. The length of the CDR3 is 14 residues. Germline V lookup: CDR1 SGHRS, CDR2 YFSETQ. Trimming removed 4 bases from V and 5 bases from J; junction bases left unmatched: 5. The CDR3 nucleotides read TGCGCCAGCAGCCCCGGACAGGGGTTAGATACGCAGTATTTT. Its protein is CASSPGQGLDTQYF.

The gene calls are TRBV7-2 and TRBJ2-3; 8 bases match TRBD2. The J segment lost 3 bases and the V segment lost 6 bases, leaving 11 bases of the junction unmatched. CDR3 length: 16 residues. Germline loops: CDR1 SGHTA, CDR2 FQGNSA. In nucleotides, the CDR3 is TGTGCCAGCAGACGAACCAGCGGGAGTCGGACAGATACGCAGTATTTT. The encoded protein is CASRRTSGSRTDTQYF.

This clonotype was recorded many times. J is TRBJ2-1 and V is TRBV20-1, with D tentatively TRBD2 (5 bases). V lost 6 bases and J lost 5, with 14 bases in between. This CDR3 is 13 amino acids long. Germline loops: CDR1 DFQATT, CDR2 SNEGSKA (reference sequence). CDR3 loop: CSAPPGINNEQFF. CDR3 in DNA: TGCAGTGCCCCCCCCGGGATTAACAATGAGCAGTTCTTC.

The chain is built from TRBV6-2 or TRBV6-3 and TRBJ2-1; D might be TRBD1 or TRBD2, each matching 5 bases. The J call could be wrong; TRBJ2-7 is a better fit for the DNA end. The CDR3 loop spans 15 amino acids. Germline lookup yields CDR1 MNHEY and CDR2 SVGEGT. The CDR3 DNA sequence: TGTGCCAGCAGTTACGGGGGTCTCTCCTACAATGAGCAGTACTTC. Translating gives CASSYGGLSYNEQYF.

This clonotype was seen repeatedly, ten times or more. The rearrangement links TRBV20-1 to TRBJ2-3, with 8 bases identical to TRBD2. The germline CDR1 and CDR2 sequences are DFQATT and SNEGSKA (reference sequence). The CDR3 contains 15 residues. The junction had 6 bases not matched to a gene; V was cut back by 2 bases and J by 2 bases. DNA of the CDR3: TGCAGTGCTAGATTCGCGGGAGGAATCACAGATACGCAGTATTTT. Amino acid sequence: CSARFAGGITDTQYF.

Points on this clonotype: This may be a read error: a much more frequent sequence differs by one nucleotide. The chain combines TRBV29-1 with TRBJ2-6; D is perhaps TRBD2 (7 bases). Germline loops: CDR1 SQVTM, CDR2 ANQGSEA. The CDR3 contains 13 residues. The CDR3 loop is CSVEAGGANVQTF. CDR3 sequence (DNA): TGCAGCGTTGAAGCTGGGGGGGCCAACGTCCAGACTTTC. The full variable domain, rest sourced from reference TRBV29-1 and TRBJ2-6, is SAVISQKPSRDICQRGTSLTIQCQVDSQVTMMFWYRQQPGQSLTLIATANQGSEATYESGFVIDKFPISRPNLTFSTLTVSNMSPEDSSIYLCSVEAGGANVQTFGAGSRLTVL.

This clonotype was observed many times. This chain uses TRBV20-1 with TRBJ2-3; no firm D call. Germline assignment: CDR1 DFQATT and CDR2 SNEGSKA (reference sequence). The CDR3 is 12 amino acids. Trimming left V 5 bases short and J 2 bases short, with 8 bases between. The CDR3 reads CSALRLTDTQYF. Written as DNA, the CDR3 is TGCAGTGCTCTCCGACTCACAGATACGCAGTATTTT.

With respect to this clonotype: A much larger clone sits a single nucleotide away, making a read error possible. The chain combines TRBV5-1 with TRBJ1-1; D is ambiguous. Germline-derived CDR1 and CDR2 are SGHRS and YFSETQ. The CDR3 is 13 amino acids. For the CDR3, the DNA is TGCGCCAGCAGCTTTGGTCAGAACACTGATGCTTTCTTT. It is translated as CASSFGQNTDAFF.

This clonotype was recorded at least ten times. This chain connects TRBV12-3 or TRBV12-4 to TRBJ2-4; D unclear. The V end was cut by 6 bases, the J end by 9 bases, with 18 bases between. CDR3 length equals 14 residues. The CDR3 region is CASSQPAVTGIQYF. CDR3 sequence (DNA): TGTGCCAGCAGCCAACCGGCGGTAACGGGCATTCAGTACTTC.

There are many counts of this clonotype. V gene TRBV2 combines with J gene TRBJ2-3; D is undetermined. Trimming removed 4 bases at V and 1 base at J, with 12 bases between. CDR1 and CDR2 from the germline V gene are SNHLY and FYNNEI. The CDR3 loop spans 15 amino acids. CDR3 coding DNA: TGTGCCAGCAGTGGAAGAAGCGACCGCACAGATACGCAGTATTTT. Protein sequence: CASSGRSDRTDTQYF.

This clonotype appeared many times. The chain uses TRBV10-3 and TRBJ2-3; weak D call: TRBD2 (6 bases). CDR1 and CDR2 (germline): ENHRY, SYGVKD. CDR3 size: 14 residues. The V and J ends lost 6 bases and 5 bases respectively, with 15 bases between them. DNA of the CDR3: TGTGCCATCAGGGGGACTGGCACACAAGATACGCAGTATTTT. Amino acid sequence: CAIRGTGTQDTQYF.

This clonotype was found a few times. The chain has TRBV5-1 and TRBJ1-4; D may be TRBD1 (5 bases). This CDR3 has 15 residues. The V end lost 3 bases, the J end lost 0 bases, and 9 bases lay between the germline ends. Germline CDR1 is SGHRS and CDR2 is YFSETQ. Written as DNA, the CDR3 is TGCGCCAGCAGCTCCGCAGGGTCAACTAATGAAAAACTGTTTTTT. Its protein is CASSSAGSTNEKLFF.

This chain connects TRBV20-1 to TRBJ1-1; unclear D gene. The CDR3 length is 13 residues. Trimming took 5 bases from V and 1 from J, leaving 11 bases between them. The V gene's germline CDR1 is DFQATT and CDR2 SNEGSKA (reference sequence). The CDR3 nucleotides read TGCAGTGCTGAGCCTATATCGAACACTGAAGCTTTCTTT. Amino acids: CSAEPISNTEAFF.

The chain has TRBV7-2 and TRBJ1-2; 10 positions match TRBD1. V shed 5 bases and J 5 bases; nucleotides not matched to a gene: 11. CDR1 is SGHTA, CDR2 FQGNSA, per germline. CDR3 size: 16 residues. This chain's CDR3 is CASSTQPGQGPYGYTF. Written as DNA, the CDR3 is TGTGCCAGCAGCACCCAGCCGGGACAGGGGCCTTATGGCTACACCTTC. The full variable domain, in which reference TRBV7-2 and TRBJ1-2 provide the parts outside the CDR3, is GAGVSQSPSNKVTEKGKDVELRCDPISGHTALYWYRQSLGQGLEFLIYFQGNSAPDKSGLPSDRFSAERTGGSVSTLTIQRTQQEDSAVYLCASSTQPGQGPYGYTFGSGTRLTVV.

The chain is built from TRBV12-3 or TRBV12-4 and TRBJ2-3; 13 bases line up with TRBD2. The CDR3 loop spans 18 amino acids. V shed 6 bases, J shed 5 bases, and the junction held 14 bases outside the gene matches. CDR3 sequence reads: CASSPPGTSGVPGDTQYF. The CDR3, as DNA: TGTGCCAGCAGCCCCCCCGGGACTAGCGGGGTGCCTGGAGATACGCAGTATTTT.

The table lists this clonotype with many counts. Here the CDR3 DNA reads TGTGCCAGCAGCCCCGCAGGGGGTGCTGGAGAAAAACTGTTTTTT. Its protein product is CASSPAGGAGEKLFF. The chain uses TRBV7-2 and TRBJ1-4; TRBD1 aligns across 7 bases. The CDR3 has 15 residues. Germline loops: CDR1 SGHTA, CDR2 FQGNSA. Trimming removed 5 bases from V and 8 bases from J; junction bases left unmatched: 11.

This clonotype was observed a few times. The chain recombines TRBV2 with TRBJ1-1, with D perhaps matching TRBD1 (6 bases). Germline V gives CDR1 SNHLY, CDR2 FYNNEI. V gave up 0 bases and J gave up 4 bases, with 15 bases separating them. CDR3 size: 16 residues. CDR3 sequence: CASSEAGFGDTTEAFF. The CDR3 DNA sequence: TGTGCCAGCAGTGAAGCGGGGTTTGGGGACACCACTGAAGCTTTCTTT.

The rearrangement uses TRBV4-1 and TRBJ1-1; TRBD1 matches 8 bases. The V segment lost 6 bases and the J segment 1 base; nucleotides outside the gene matches: 4. Per germline, CDR1 MGHRA and CDR2 YSYEKL. The CDR3 spans 14 residues. Here the CDR3 reads CASRLTGANTEAFF. In DNA form, the CDR3 reads TGCGCCAGCAGATTGACAGGGGCGAACACTGAAGCTTTCTTT.